The 30 T cell receptor beta chains in this list originate from one sample, sequenced in a study of T-cell reconstitution after alpha-beta-depleted transplantation in children. Library preparation (for TCRbeta) was performed with unique molecular identifiers. Each CDR3 protein gets one entry after TCRdb re-called the PCR reads with MiXCR. The table shows 600,000 to 800,000 distinct CDR3 sequences, with 13% occurring only once. The specimen was PBMCs, collected before TCRalphabeta/CD19-depleted stem cell transplant. These receptors all stem from a girl between 2 and 10 years old with congenital amegakaryocytic thrombocytopenia, due to receive a stem cell transplant.

The chain is built from TRBV7-9 and TRBJ2-5; no reliable D call. The CDR3 covers 14 residues. CDR1 is SEHNR and CDR2 is FQNEAQ in the germline V gene (reference sequence). Between the trimmed V and J ends, which lost 3 bases and 3 bases, there was a span of 11 bases. Written as DNA, the CDR3 is TGTGCCAGCAGCTTTGCACAAGCCAAAGAGACCCAGTACTTC. It codes for CASSFAQAKETQYF.

This clonotype showed up many times. The chain carries TRBV20-1 and TRBJ2-1, with TRBD2 as a possible D gene (5 bases). The germline V gene encodes CDR1 DFQATT and CDR2 SNEGSKA (reference sequence). This CDR3 region has 12 residues. The ends were cut back, 1 base at V and 10 bases at J, with 11 bases in the middle. The CDR3 loop reads CSARGVAREQFF. DNA of the CDR3: TGCAGTGCTAGAGGGGTAGCGCGAGAGCAGTTCTTC.

This clonotype was detected many times. The chain couples TRBV5-1 to TRBJ2-1; 12 positions match TRBD2. Germline V gene data show CDR1 as SGHRS and CDR2 as YFSETQ. J gave up 14 bases and V 0 bases, and 0 bases lay outside the gene matches. The CDR3 is 12 amino acids. The DNA for the CDR3 is TGCGCCAGCAGCTTGGGGACTAGCGGGAAGTTCTTC. Protein sequence: CASSLGTSGKFF. The full variable domain, its missing parts supplied by reference TRBV5-1 and TRBJ2-1, is KAGVTQTPRYLIKTRGQQVTLSCSPISGHRSVSWYQQTPGQGLQFLFEYFSETQRNKGNFPGRFSGRQFSNSRSEMNVSTLELGDSALYLCASSLGTSGKFFGPGTRLTVL.

This clonotype was seen more than once but under ten times. The rearrangement uses TRBV19 and TRBJ2-4; 7 positions agree with TRBD1. Germline V gene sequence: CDR1 LNHDA, CDR2 SQIVND (reference sequence). J was trimmed by 0 bases and V by 8 bases; bases with no gene match: 10. The CDR3 extends over 16 amino acids. DNA of the CDR3: TGTGCCAGTGACGGGACAGCCGCTCAAGCCAAAAACATTCAGTACTTC. Encoded protein: CASDGTAAQAKNIQYF. The full variable domain, in which reference TRBV19 and TRBJ2-4 provide the parts outside the CDR3, is DGGITQSPKYLFRKEGQNVTLSCEQNLNHDAMYWYRQDPGQGLRLIYYSQIVNDFQKGDIAEGYSVSREKKESFPLTVTSAQKNPTAFYLCASDGTAAQAKNIQYFGAGTRLSVL.

The V gene is TRBV28, the J gene TRBJ1-1; maybe TRBD1 (5 bases). With 2 bases removed from V and 7 bases from J, the gap between germline ends came to 11 bases. There are 13 residues in the CDR3. Germline values: CDR1 MDHEN, CDR2 SYDVKM. CDR3 in amino acids: CASSLPDRLEAFF. In nucleotides, the CDR3 is TGTGCCAGCAGTTTACCTGACAGACTTGAAGCTTTCTTT.

This clonotype was recorded at least ten times. The chain employs TRBV2 and TRBJ2-5; D assignment may be TRBD1 or TRBD2 (5 bases each). Germline-derived CDR1 and CDR2 are SNHLY and FYNNEI. Deletions cut 7 bases from V and 4 bases from J, with 13 bases between. CDR3 length: 13 amino acids. This chain's CDR3 is CASMRDVGETQYF. The CDR3 coding sequence is TGTGCCAGCATGAGGGACGTTGGAGAGACCCAGTACTTC.

This clonotype was found a few times. The chain couples TRBV2 to TRBJ2-2, with D uncertain. CDR1 and CDR2 (germline): SNHLY, FYNNEI. With 2 bases removed from V and 0 bases from J, the gap between germline ends came to 19 bases. The CDR3 runs to 19 residues. The CDR3 DNA follows: TGTGCCAGCAGTGAACCGCCAGGTATCCCCCTCGCGAACACCGGGGAGCTGTTTTTT. This codes for CASSEPPGIPLANTGELFF.

In its sample, this clonotype was seen a few times. The rearrangement joins TRBV5-1 to TRBJ1-3; possible D gene TRBD1, 5 bases. CDR3 size: 18 residues. The germline CDR1 and CDR2 sequences are SGHRS and YFSETQ. V was pared by 1 base and J by 0 bases, with 17 bases between. The DNA of the CDR3 is TGCGCCAGCAGCTTGACGGGGGTGGACGGACACTCTGGAAACACCATATATTTT. As protein: CASSLTGVDGHSGNTIYF.

The CDR3 nucleotides read TGTGCCAGCAGCTTAGGTTCGGCGAGGGCTGAGCAGTTCTTC. It yields the protein CASSLGSARAEQFF. V gene TRBV7-3 combines with J gene TRBJ2-1, with a possible D match to TRBD2 (5 bases). V gave up 2 bases and J gave up 9 bases, with 14 bases separating them. The CDR3 covers 14 residues. The germline V gene has CDR1 SGHTA and CDR2 FQGTGA.

The chain has TRBV7-2 and TRBJ2-7; TRBD2 might be the D (6 bases). CDR3 length: 15 amino acids. Germline V gene sequence: CDR1 SGHTA, CDR2 FQGNSA. The ends were cut back, 5 bases at V and 0 bases at J, with 14 bases in the middle. CDR3 sequence reads: CASSRRAGNSYEQYF. CDR3 sequence (DNA): TGTGCCAGCAGCCGTAGAGCGGGTAACTCCTACGAGCAGTACTTC.

This clonotype was observed a few times. The chain uses TRBV28 and TRBJ2-2, with D perhaps TRBD2 (5 bases). Germline loops: CDR1 MDHEN, CDR2 SYDVKM. Trimming pared 2 bases from V and 7 bases from J, leaving 17 bases between. CDR3 length: 16 amino acids. This CDR3 is CASSLPPWSGSGELFF. Here the CDR3 DNA reads TGTGCCAGCAGTTTACCCCCGTGGTCGGGGAGCGGGGAGCTGTTTTTT.

This clonotype was seen ten or more times. The V gene is TRBV20-1, the J gene TRBJ2-5; D gene ambiguous. The CDR3 has 11 amino acids. Trimming cost V 6 bases and J 4 bases, with 9 bases left between them. Germline V gene lookup returns CDR1 DFQATT and CDR2 SNEGSKA (reference sequence). The CDR3 is CSARPPETQYF. The CDR3 bases are TGCAGTGCCCGTCCCCCAGAGACCCAGTACTTC.

This clonotype showed up just a few times. The rearrangement links TRBV11-1 to TRBJ2-1; D is possibly TRBD1 (5 bases). Looked up from germline, CDR1 is SGHAT and CDR2 is FQDESV (reference sequence). This CDR3 has 21 amino acids. The V and J ends lost 4 bases and 4 bases respectively, with 32 bases between them. CDR3 sequence (DNA): TGTGCCAGCAGCTCCCCAGTGAGTAGTAGGGGCGCCGGTTACCGGTACAATGAGCAGTTCTTC. This gives the protein CASSSPVSSRGAGYRYNEQFF.

The rearrangement links TRBV5-5 to TRBJ2-2, with 12 nucleotides matching TRBD2. The junction had 0 bases not matched to a gene; V was cut back by 5 bases and J by 1 base. Germline V gene lookup returns CDR1 SGHKS and CDR2 YYEKEE (reference sequence). The CDR3 runs to 15 residues. As DNA, the CDR3 is TGTGCCAGCAGGACTAGCGGGAGGAACACCGGGGAGCTGTTTTTT. This translates into CASRTSGRNTGELFF. Using reference TRBV5-5 and TRBJ2-2 for the parts outside the CDR3, the full variable domain is DAGVTQSPTHLIKTRGQQVTLRCSPISGHKSVSWYQQVLGQGPQFIFQYYEKEERGRGNFPDRFSARQFPNYSSELNVNALLLGDSALYLCASRTSGRNTGELFFGEGSRLTVL.

The V call is TRBV12-3 or TRBV12-4, the J call TRBJ1-3; D unclear. The ends were cut back, 11 bases at V and 0 bases at J, with 14 bases in the middle. The CDR3 covers 14 residues. In nucleotides, the CDR3 is TGTGCCTCCTGCCAGGCAGTCTCTGGAAACACCATATATTTT. Translation gives CASCQAVSGNTIYF.

The J gene is TRBJ2-1, the V gene TRBV7-6; TRBD2 agrees at 8 bases. V shed 4 bases and J 8 bases; nucleotides not matched to a gene: 10. Germline CDR1 reads SGHVS; CDR2 reads FNYEAQ. The CDR3 consists of 15 residues. The CDR3 reads CASSSLAGFSYEQFF. CDR3 DNA sequence: TGTGCCAGCAGCTCCTTAGCGGGATTTAGTTATGAGCAGTTCTTC.

The chain couples TRBV7-9 to TRBJ2-1, with D possibly being TRBD2 (6 bases). Per germline, CDR1 SEHNR and CDR2 FQNEAQ (reference sequence). Trimming pared 5 bases from V and 0 bases from J, leaving 11 bases between. The CDR3 runs 15 residues. DNA of the CDR3: TGTGCCAGCAGCCCCCGGGACTTCTCCTACAATGAGCAGTTCTTC. As protein: CASSPRDFSYNEQFF.

This clonotype was counted many times. This sequence joins TRBV5-1 and TRBJ2-3; unclear D gene. The CDR3 totals 14 residues. CDR1 and CDR2 (germline): SGHRS, YFSETQ. The V end was cut by 1 base, the J end by 2 bases, with 8 bases between. The CDR3 nucleotides read TGCGCCAGCAGCTTGTTGCAGACCACAGATACGCAGTATTTT. It specifies CASSLLQTTDTQYF.

Only a few counts were recorded for this clonotype. The CDR3 protein is CASSRNQASLDTQYF. The DNA of the CDR3 is TGCGCCAGCAGCCGAAACCAGGCTAGTTTGGATACGCAGTATTTT. This chain links TRBV4-1 with TRBJ2-3; no clear D. CDR1 and CDR2 from the germline V gene are MGHRA and YSYEKL. The CDR3 extends over 15 amino acids. V was trimmed by 4 bases and J by 6 bases, leaving 17 bases between them.

This chain links TRBV10-3 with TRBJ2-2; possibly TRBD1 or TRBD2 for D (6 bases each). The CDR3 is 14 residues long. Germline V gives CDR1 ENHRY, CDR2 SYGVKD. V lost 4 bases and J 4 bases, leaving 10 bases between the germline ends. CDR3 coding DNA: TGTGCCATCAGTGGACCGGGGGCCACCGGGGAGCTGTTTTTT. As protein: CAISGPGATGELFF.

This clonotype was seen only a few times. The rearrangement links TRBV11-2 to TRBJ1-2; D unresolved. The CDR3 is made up of 14 amino acids. V was pared by 5 bases and J by 1 base, with 11 bases between. In germline, CDR1 is SGHAT, CDR2 FQNNGV. CDR3 sequence (DNA): TGTGCCAGCAGCAAAACCAGAGATAACTATGGCTACACCTTC. It specifies CASSKTRDNYGYTF.

CDR3 sequence reads: CASSQRSSYGYTF. The CDR3 DNA sequence: TGTGCCAGCAGCCAAAGGTCCAGCTATGGCTACACCTTC. The rearrangement joins TRBV3-1 to TRBJ1-2; D is unresolved. The CDR3 extends over 13 amino acids. CDR1 and CDR2 from the germline V gene are LGHDT and YNNKEL (reference sequence). Trimming took off 2 bases at V and 4 bases at J, with 8 bases between the two ends.

This clonotype has ten or more counts. V is TRBV5-1 and J is TRBJ1-3; D is perhaps TRBD1 (6 bases). V was pared by 0 bases and J by 0 bases, with 7 bases between. The CDR3 consists of 15 residues. Germline loops: CDR1 SGHRS, CDR2 YFSETQ. The CDR3 is CASSLGGPSGNTIYF. The CDR3 nucleotides read TGCGCCAGCAGCTTGGGGGGGCCCTCTGGAAACACCATATATTTT.

At least ten counts were recorded for this clonotype. J is TRBJ2-6 and V is TRBV12-3 or TRBV12-4; D is unresolved. The V gene lost 7 bases and the J gene lost 3 bases, with 16 bases spanning the gap. The CDR3 contains 16 residues. The CDR3 spells CASTLSWFGGANVLTF. The DNA of the CDR3 is TGTGCCAGCACCTTGAGTTGGTTCGGTGGGGCCAACGTCCTGACTTTC.

This clonotype has just a few counts. This sequence joins TRBV7-6 and TRBJ2-7, with a tentative D call TRBD1 (5 bases). Trimming removed 5 bases from V and 6 bases from J, with 8 bases in between. Germline CDR1 is SGHVS and CDR2 is FNYEAQ. The CDR3 covers 11 residues. The CDR3 here is CASSAQGEQYF. The CDR3 region has the DNA TGTGCCAGCAGCGCGCAGGGCGAGCAGTACTTC.

The sample holds many counts of this clonotype. This chain connects TRBV20-1 to TRBJ2-1; 8 bases fit TRBD2. Trimming cost V 5 bases and J 8 bases; bases outside gene matches: 8. The V gene's germline CDR1 is DFQATT and CDR2 SNEGSKA (reference sequence). CDR3 length: 13 residues. The CDR3 loop is CSAPGGLTDEQFF. The CDR3 coding sequence is TGCAGTGCTCCGGGAGGGTTAACGGATGAGCAGTTCTTC.

In this sample, this clonotype turned up many times. V is TRBV5-1 and J is TRBJ2-1, with 11 positions matching TRBD2. Trimming at V came to 0 bases and at J to 5 bases, leaving 7 bases not matched to a gene. The germline V gene encodes CDR1 SGHRS and CDR2 YFSETQ. The CDR3 sequence is 17 residues long. CDR3 nucleotides: TGCGCCAGCAGCTTGGCACTAGCGGGAGTGACCAACAATGAGCAGTTCTTC. It codes for CASSLALAGVTNNEQFF.

This clonotype has just a few counts. CDR3 protein: CSAPTSGKQETQYF. CDR3 nucleotides: TGCAGTGCTCCAACTAGCGGGAAGCAAGAGACCCAGTACTTC. The genes are TRBV20-1 and TRBJ2-5, with 10 bases matching TRBD2. The CDR3 contains 14 residues. Germline V gene data show CDR1 as DFQATT and CDR2 as SNEGSKA (reference sequence). V was clipped by 5 bases and J by 2 bases; unmatched bases: 5.

This clonotype was seen more than once but under ten times. The chain joins TRBV20-1 to TRBJ2-5; 9 bases agree with TRBD1. Germline values: CDR1 DFQATT, CDR2 SNEGSKA (reference sequence). After removal of 3 bases from V and 3 bases from J, the junction contained 2 bases not matched to a gene. The CDR3 runs to 13 residues. The CDR3 is CSARWDREETQYF. The CDR3 DNA reads as TGCAGTGCTAGGTGGGACAGGGAAGAGACCCAGTACTTC.

The sample holds many counts of this clonotype. The genes are TRBV28 and TRBJ2-7; 11 nucleotides align to TRBD2. The CDR3 contains 13 residues. Trimming took 10 bases from V and 5 from J; bases not matched to a gene: 7. Looked up from germline, CDR1 is MDHEN and CDR2 is SYDVKM. The CDR3 DNA reads as TGTGCCACCTTAGCGGGAGGGCCACACGAGCAGTACTTC. Its protein product is CATLAGGPHEQYF.